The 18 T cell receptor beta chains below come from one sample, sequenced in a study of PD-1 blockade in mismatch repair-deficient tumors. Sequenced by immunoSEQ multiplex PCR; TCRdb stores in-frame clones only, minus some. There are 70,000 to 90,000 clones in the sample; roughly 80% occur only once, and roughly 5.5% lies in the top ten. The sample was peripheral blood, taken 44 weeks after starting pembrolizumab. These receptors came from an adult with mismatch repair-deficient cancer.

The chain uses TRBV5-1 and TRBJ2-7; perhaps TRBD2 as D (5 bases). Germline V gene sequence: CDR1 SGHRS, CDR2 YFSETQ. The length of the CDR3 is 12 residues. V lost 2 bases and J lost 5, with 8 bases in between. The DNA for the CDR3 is TGCGCCAGCAGCTTTGGGAGCGACGAGCAGTACTTC. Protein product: CASSFGSDEQYF.

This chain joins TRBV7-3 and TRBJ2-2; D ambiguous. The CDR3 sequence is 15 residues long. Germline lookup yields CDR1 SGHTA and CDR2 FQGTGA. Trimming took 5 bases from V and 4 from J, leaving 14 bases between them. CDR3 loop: CASSPPGRTTGELFF. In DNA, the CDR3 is TGTGCCAGCAGCCCCCCCGGGCGCACCACCGGGGAGCTGTTTTTT.

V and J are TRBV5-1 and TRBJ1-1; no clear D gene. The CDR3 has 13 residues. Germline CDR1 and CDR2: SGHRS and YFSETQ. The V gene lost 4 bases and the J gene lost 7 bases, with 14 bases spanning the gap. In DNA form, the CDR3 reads TGCGCCAGCAGCGTCAGACCAGGCGGTGAAGCTTTCTTT. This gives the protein CASSVRPGGEAFF.

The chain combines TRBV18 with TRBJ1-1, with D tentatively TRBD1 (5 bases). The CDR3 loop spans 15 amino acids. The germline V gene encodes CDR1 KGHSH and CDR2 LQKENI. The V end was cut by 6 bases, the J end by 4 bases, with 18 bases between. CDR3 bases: TGTGCCAGCTCGCCCGCCGGGGGATCGGTCACTGAAGCTTTCTTT. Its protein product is CASSPAGGSVTEAFF.

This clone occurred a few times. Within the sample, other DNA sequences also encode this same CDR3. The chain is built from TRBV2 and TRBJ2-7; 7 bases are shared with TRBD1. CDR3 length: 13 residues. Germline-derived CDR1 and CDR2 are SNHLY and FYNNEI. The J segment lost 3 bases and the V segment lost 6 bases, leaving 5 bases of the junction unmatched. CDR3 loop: CASRPGQSYEQYF. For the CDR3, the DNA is TGTGCCAGCAGGCCGGGACAGAGCTACGAGCAGTACTTC.

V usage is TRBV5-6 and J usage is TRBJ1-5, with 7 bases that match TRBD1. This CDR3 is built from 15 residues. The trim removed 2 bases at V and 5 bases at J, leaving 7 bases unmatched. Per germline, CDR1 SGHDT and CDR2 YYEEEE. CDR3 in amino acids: CASSFGRGYDQPQHF. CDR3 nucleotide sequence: TGTGCCAGCAGCTTTGGCAGGGGGTATGATCAGCCCCAGCATTTT.

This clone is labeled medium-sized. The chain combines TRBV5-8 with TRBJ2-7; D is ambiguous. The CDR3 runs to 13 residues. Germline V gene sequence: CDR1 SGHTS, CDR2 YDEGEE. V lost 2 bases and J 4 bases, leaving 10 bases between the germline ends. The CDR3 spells CASSFEPRYEQYF. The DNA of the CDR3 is TGTGCCAGCAGCTTTGAGCCCCGATACGAGCAGTACTTC. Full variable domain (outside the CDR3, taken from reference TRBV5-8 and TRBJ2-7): EAGVTQSPTHLIKTRGQQATLRCSPISGHTSVYWYQQALGLGLQFLLWYDEGEERNRGNFPPRFSGRQFPNYSSELNVNALELEDSALYLCASSFEPRYEQYFGPGTRLTVT.

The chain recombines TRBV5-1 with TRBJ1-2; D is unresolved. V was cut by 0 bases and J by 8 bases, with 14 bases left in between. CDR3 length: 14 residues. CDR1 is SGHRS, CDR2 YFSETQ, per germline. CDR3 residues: CASSLEAGPGGYTF. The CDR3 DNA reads TGCGCCAGCAGCTTGGAGGCAGGTCCCGGAGGCTACACCTTC.

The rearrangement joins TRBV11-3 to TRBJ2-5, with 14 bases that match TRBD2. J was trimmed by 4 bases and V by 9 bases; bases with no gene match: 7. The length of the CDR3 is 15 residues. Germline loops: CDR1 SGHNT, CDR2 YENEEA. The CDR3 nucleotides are TGTGCCAGGGGGGGACTAGCGGGAGATAGAGAGACCCAGTACTTC. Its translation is CARGGLAGDRETQYF.

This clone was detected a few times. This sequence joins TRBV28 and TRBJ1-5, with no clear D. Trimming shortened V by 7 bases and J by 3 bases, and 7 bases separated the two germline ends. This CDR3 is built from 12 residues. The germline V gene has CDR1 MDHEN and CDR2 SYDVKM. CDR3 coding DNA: TGTGCCAGCAAGGTGAACAATCAGCCCCAGCATTTT. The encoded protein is CASKVNNQPQHF.

CDR3 sequence: CASSSGLRGVAYEQYF. The CDR3 nucleotides are TGTGCCAGCAGCTCCGGCTTAAGGGGAGTCGCCTACGAGCAGTACTTC. The gene calls are TRBV11-1 and TRBJ2-7, with D tentatively TRBD1 or TRBD2 (5 bases each). The germline V and J ends were trimmed by 4 bases and 2 bases, with 18 bases remaining between them. The germline gives CDR1 SGHAT, CDR2 FQDESV (reference sequence). The CDR3 length is 16 residues.

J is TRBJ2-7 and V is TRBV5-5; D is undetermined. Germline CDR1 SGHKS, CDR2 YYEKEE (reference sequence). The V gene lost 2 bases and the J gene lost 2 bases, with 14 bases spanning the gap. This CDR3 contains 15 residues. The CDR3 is CASSFDPALAYEQYF. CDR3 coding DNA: TGTGCCAGCAGCTTTGACCCGGCCCTCGCCTACGAGCAGTACTTC.

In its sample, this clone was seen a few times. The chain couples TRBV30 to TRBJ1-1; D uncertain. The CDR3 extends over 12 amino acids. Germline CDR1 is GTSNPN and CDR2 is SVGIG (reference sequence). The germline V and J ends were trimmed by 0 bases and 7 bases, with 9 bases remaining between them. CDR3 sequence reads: CAWSVRAIEAFF. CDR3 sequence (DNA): TGTGCCTGGAGTGTACGGGCCATTGAAGCTTTCTTT.

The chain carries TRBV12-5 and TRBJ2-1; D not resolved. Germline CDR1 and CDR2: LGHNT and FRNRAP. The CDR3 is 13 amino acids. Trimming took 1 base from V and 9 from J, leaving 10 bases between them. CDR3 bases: TGTGCTAGTGGTTTGGACTCCCACCCTGAGCAGTTCTTC. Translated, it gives CASGLDSHPEQFF. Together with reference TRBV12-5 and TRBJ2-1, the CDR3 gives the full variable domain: DARVTQTPRHKVTEMGQEVTMRCQPILGHNTVFWYRQTMMQGLELLAYFRNRAPLDDSGMPKDRFSAEMPDATLATLKIQPSEPRDSAVYFCASGLDSHPEQFFGPGTRLTVL.

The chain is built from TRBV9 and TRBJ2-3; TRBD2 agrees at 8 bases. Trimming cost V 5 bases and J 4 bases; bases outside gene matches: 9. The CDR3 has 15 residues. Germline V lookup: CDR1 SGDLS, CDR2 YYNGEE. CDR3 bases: TGTGCCAGCAGTGCCCTGAGCGGGAGCGCAGATACGCAGTATTTT. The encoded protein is CASSALSGSADTQYF. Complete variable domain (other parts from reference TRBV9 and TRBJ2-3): DSGVTQTPKHLITATGQRVTLRCSPRSGDLSVYWYQQSLDQGLQFLIQYYNGEERAKGNILERFSAQQFPDLHSELNLSSLELGDSALYFCASSALSGSADTQYFGPGTRLTVL.

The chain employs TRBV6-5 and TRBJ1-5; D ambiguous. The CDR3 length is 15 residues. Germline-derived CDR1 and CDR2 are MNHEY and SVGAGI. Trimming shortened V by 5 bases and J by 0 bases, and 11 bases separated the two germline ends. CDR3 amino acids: CASSNDYDSNQPQHF. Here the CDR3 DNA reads TGTGCCAGCAGTAACGACTACGATAGCAATCAGCCCCAGCATTTT.

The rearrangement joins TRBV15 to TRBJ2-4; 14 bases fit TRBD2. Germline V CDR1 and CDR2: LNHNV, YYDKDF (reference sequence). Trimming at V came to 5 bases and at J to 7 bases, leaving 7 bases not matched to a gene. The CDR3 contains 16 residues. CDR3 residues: CATSPGLAGVRNIQYF. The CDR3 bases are TGTGCCACCAGCCCGGGACTAGCGGGAGTACGGAACATTCAGTACTTC.

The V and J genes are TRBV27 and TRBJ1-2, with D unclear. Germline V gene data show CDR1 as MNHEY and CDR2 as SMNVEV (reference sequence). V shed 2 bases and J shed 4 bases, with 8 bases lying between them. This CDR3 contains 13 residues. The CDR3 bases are TGTGCCAGCAGTTTAGGGGTCGGCTATGGCTACACCTTC. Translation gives CASSLGVGYGYTF.